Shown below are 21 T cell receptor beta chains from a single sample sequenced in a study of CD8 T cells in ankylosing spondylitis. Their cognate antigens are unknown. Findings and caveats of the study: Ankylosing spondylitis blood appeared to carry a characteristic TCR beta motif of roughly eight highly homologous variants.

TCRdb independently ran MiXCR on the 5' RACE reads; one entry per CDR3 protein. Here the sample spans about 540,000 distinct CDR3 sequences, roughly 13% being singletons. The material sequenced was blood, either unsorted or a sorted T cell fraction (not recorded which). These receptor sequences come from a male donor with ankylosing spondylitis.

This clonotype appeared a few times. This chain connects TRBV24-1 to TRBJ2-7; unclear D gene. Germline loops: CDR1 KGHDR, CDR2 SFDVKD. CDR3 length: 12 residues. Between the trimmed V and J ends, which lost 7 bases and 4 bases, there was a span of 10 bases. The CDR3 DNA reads TGTGCCACCAGCGGGTCCGGTTACGAGCAGTACTTC. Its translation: CATSGSGYEQYF.

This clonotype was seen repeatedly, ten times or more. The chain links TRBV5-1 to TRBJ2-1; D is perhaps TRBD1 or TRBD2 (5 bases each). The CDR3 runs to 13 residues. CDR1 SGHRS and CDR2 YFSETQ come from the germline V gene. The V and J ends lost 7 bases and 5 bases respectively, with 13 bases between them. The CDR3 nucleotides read TGCGCCAGCCGGCCAGGGAGCAACAATGAGCAGTTCTTC. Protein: CASRPGSNNEQFF.

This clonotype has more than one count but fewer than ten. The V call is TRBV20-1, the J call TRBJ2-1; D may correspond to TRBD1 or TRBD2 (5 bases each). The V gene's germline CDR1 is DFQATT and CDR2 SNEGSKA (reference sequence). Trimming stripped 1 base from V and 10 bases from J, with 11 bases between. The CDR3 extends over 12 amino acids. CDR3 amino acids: CSARVGVREQFF. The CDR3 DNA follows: TGCAGTGCTAGAGTGGGGGTTAGGGAGCAGTTCTTC.

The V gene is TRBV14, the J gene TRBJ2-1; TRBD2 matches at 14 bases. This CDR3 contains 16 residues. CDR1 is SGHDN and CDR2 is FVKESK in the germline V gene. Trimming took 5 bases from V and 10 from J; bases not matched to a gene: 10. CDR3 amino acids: CASSSAGTSGRGEQFF. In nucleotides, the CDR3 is TGTGCCAGCAGCTCGGCCGGGACTAGCGGGAGAGGAGAGCAGTTCTTC.

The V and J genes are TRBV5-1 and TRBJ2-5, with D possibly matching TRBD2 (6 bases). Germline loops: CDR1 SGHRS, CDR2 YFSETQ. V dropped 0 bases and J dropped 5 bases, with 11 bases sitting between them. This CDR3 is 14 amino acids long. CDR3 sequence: CASSLEWGVETQYF. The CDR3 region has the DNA TGCGCCAGCAGCTTGGAGTGGGGGGTTGAGACCCAGTACTTC.

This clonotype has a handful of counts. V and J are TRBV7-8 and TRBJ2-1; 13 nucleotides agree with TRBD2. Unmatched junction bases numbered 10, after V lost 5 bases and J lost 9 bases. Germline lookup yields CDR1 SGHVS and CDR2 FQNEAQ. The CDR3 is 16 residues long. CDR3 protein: CASSQRLAGGPGEQFF. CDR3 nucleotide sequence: TGTGCCAGCAGCCAACGACTAGCGGGAGGCCCCGGTGAGCAGTTCTTC.

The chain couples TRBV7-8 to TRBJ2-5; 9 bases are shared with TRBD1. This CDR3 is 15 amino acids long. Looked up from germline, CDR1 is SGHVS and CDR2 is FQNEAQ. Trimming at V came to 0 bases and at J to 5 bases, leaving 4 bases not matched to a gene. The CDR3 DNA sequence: TGTGCCAGCAGCTTAGCGGGACAGGGATCGGAGACCCAGTACTTC. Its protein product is CASSLAGQGSETQYF.

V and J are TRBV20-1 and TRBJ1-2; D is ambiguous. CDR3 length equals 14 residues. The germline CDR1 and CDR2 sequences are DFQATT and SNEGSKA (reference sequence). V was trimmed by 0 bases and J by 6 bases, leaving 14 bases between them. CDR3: CSARERRQIDGYTF. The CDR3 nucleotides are TGCAGTGCTAGAGAGAGAAGACAAATAGATGGCTACACCTTC.

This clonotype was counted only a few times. The CDR3 nucleotides read TGCAGCGTTGAAGAAGGTACGGGACAATTCTACAATGAGCAGTTCTTC. This gives the protein CSVEEGTGQFYNEQFF. The rearrangement joins TRBV29-1 to TRBJ2-1, with D possibly TRBD1 on 6 matching bases. Germline CDR1 and CDR2: SQVTM and ANQGSEA. Trimming shortened V by 0 bases and J by 3 bases, and 15 bases separated the two germline ends. This CDR3 is built from 16 residues.

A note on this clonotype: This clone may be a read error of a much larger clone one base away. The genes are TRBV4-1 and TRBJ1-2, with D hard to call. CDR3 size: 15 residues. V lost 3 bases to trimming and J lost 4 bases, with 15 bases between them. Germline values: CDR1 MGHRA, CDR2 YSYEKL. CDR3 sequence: CASSQQLTTIYGYTF. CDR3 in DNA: TGCGCCAGCAGCCAGCAACTAACTACTATCTATGGCTACACCTTC.

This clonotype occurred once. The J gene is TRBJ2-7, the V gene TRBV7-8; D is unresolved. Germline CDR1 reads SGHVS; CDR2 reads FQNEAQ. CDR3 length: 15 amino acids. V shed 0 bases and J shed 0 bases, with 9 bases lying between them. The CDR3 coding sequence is TGTGCCAGCAGCTTAGCGCTACCAGGCTCCTACGAGCAGTACTTC. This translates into CASSLALPGSYEQYF.

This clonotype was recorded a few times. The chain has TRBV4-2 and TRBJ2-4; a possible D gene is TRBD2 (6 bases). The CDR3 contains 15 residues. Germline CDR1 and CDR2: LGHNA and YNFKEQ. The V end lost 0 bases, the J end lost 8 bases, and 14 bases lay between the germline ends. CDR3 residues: CASSQDTGTGDIQYF. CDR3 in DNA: TGTGCCAGCAGCCAAGATACGGGTACGGGGGACATTCAGTACTTC.

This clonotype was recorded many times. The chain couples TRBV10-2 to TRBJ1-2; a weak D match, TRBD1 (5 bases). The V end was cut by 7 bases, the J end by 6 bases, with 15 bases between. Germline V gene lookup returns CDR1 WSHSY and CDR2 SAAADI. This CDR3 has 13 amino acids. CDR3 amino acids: CASTGRSADGYTF. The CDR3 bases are TGCGCCAGCACGGGACGGTCGGCGGATGGCTACACCTTC.

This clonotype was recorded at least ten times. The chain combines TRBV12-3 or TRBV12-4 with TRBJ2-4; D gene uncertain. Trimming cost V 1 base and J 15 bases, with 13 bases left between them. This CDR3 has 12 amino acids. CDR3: CASSLGAVGWYF. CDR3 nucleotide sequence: TGTGCCAGCAGTTTAGGTGCCGTGGGGTGGTACTTC.

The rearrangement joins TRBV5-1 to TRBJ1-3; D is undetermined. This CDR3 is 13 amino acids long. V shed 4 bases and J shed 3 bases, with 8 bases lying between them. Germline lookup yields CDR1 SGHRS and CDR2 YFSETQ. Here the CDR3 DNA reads TGCGCCAGCAGCCCGGGAGGTGGAAACACCATATATTTT. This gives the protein CASSPGGGNTIYF. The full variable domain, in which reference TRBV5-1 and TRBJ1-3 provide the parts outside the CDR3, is KAGVTQTPRYLIKTRGQQVTLSCSPISGHRSVSWYQQTPGQGLQFLFEYFSETQRNKGNFPGRFSGRQFSNSRSEMNVSTLELGDSALYLCASSPGGGNTIYFGEGSWLTVV.

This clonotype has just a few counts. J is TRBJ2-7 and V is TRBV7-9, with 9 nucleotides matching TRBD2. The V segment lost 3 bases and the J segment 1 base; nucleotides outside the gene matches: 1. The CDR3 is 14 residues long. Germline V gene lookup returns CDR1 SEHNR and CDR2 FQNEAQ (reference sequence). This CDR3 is CASSFLAGSYEQYV. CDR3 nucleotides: TGTGCCAGCAGCTTCCTAGCGGGGTCCTACGAGCAGTACGTC.

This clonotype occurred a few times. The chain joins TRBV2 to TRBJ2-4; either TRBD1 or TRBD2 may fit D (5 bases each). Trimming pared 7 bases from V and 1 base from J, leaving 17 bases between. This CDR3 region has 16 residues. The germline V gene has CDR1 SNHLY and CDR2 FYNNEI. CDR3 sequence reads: CASTPRGGTAKNIQYF. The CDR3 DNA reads TGTGCCAGCACCCCCCGTGGGGGTACGGCCAAAAACATTCAGTACTTC.

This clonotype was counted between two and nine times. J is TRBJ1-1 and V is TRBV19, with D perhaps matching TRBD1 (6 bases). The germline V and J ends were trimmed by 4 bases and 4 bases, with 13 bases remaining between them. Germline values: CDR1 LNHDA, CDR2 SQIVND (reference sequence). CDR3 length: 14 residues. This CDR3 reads CASSTTGVGTEAFF. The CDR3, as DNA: TGTGCCAGTAGTACGACAGGTGTTGGCACTGAAGCTTTCTTT.

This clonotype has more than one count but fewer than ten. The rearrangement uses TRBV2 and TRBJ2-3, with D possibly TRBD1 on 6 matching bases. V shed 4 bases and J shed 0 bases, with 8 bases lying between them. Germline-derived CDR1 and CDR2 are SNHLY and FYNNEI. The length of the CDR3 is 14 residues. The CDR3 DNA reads TGTGCCAGCAGTGCACAGGGAAGCACAGATACGCAGTATTTT. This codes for CASSAQGSTDTQYF.

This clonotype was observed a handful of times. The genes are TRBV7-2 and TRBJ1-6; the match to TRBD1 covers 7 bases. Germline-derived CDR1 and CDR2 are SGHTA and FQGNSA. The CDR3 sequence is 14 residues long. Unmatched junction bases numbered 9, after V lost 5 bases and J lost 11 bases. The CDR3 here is CASSEGTARTPLHF. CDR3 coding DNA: TGTGCCAGCAGCGAGGGGACAGCTAGGACACCCCTCCACTTT.

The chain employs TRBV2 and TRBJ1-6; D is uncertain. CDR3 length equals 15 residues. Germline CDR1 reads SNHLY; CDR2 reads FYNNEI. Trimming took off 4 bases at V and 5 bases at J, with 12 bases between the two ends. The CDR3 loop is CASSVGQPNNSPLHF. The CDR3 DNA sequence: TGTGCCAGCAGTGTCGGGCAGCCTAATAATTCACCCCTCCACTTT.